The 21 T cell receptor beta chains listed next were all sequenced from one sample in a study of T-cell reconstitution after alpha-beta-depleted transplantation in children. Preparation of the TCRbeta library involved a method that used unique molecular identifiers. Each CDR3 protein gets one entry after TCRdb re-called the PCR reads with MiXCR. The sample records under 850,000 distinct CDR3 sequences, less than 15% being singletons. The sequencing used PBMCs, collected before TCRalphabeta/CD19-depleted stem cell transplant. These receptors were obtained from a girl aged 2 to 10 with congenital amegakaryocytic thrombocytopenia, due to receive a stem cell transplant.

This clonotype was observed a handful of times. The gene calls are TRBV12-3 or TRBV12-4 and TRBJ2-1; 9 bases are shared with TRBD1. This CDR3 comprises 16 residues. Trimming cost V 6 bases and J 4 bases; bases outside gene matches: 10. Here the CDR3 DNA reads TGTGCCAGCAGCCGCCCCGACGACAGGGGGTACAATGAGCAGTTCTTC. Protein product: CASSRPDDRGYNEQFF.

The genes are TRBV29-1 and TRBJ2-5; D gene ambiguous. V was clipped by 3 bases and J by 5 bases, with 7 bases between them. There are 11 residues in the CDR3. The germline V gene has CDR1 SQVTM and CDR2 ANQGSEA. CDR3 bases: TGCAGCGTTGAGTGGTGGGAGACCCAGTACTTC. Amino acid sequence: CSVEWWETQYF.

This clonotype was seen many times. V gene TRBV10-3 combines with J gene TRBJ2-7; TRBD1 matches 9 bases. The CDR3 consists of 13 residues. V shed 6 bases, J shed 6 bases, and the junction held 6 bases outside the gene matches. Germline V gene sequence: CDR1 ENHRY, CDR2 SYGVKD. The CDR3 loop reads CAISRDRVVEQYF. The CDR3 DNA is TGTGCCATCAGCCGGGACAGGGTGGTCGAGCAGTACTTC.

Many counts were recorded for this clonotype. The V call is TRBV10-1, the J call TRBJ2-1; TRBD2 aligns across 7 bases. The CDR3 totals 14 residues. V lost 5 bases to trimming and J lost 6 bases; unmatched junction nucleotides: 7. Germline assignment: CDR1 WNHNN and CDR2 SYGVQD (reference sequence). CDR3 DNA sequence: TGCGCCAGCAGTTCGGGGGGAGTACTCAATGAGCAGTTCTTC. This codes for CASSSGGVLNEQFF.

This clonotype showed up many times. The chain joins TRBV7-9 to TRBJ2-7, with D perhaps matching TRBD1 (6 bases). Trimming took off 4 bases at V and 2 bases at J, with 6 bases between the two ends. Germline assignment: CDR1 SEHNR and CDR2 FQNEAQ (reference sequence). This CDR3 has 12 amino acids. The CDR3 is CASSWTAYEQYF. CDR3 DNA sequence: TGTGCCAGCAGCTGGACAGCCTACGAGCAGTACTTC.

This chain uses TRBV20-1 with TRBJ1-1; D uncertain. This CDR3 comprises 12 residues. With 6 bases removed from V and 0 bases from J, the gap between germline ends came to 8 bases. Germline lookup yields CDR1 DFQATT and CDR2 SNEGSKA (reference sequence). The DNA for the CDR3 is TGCAGTGCGCCAGACCTGAACACTGAAGCTTTCTTT. Amino acid sequence: CSAPDLNTEAFF.

This clonotype turned up a few times. The V gene is TRBV12-3 or TRBV12-4, the J gene TRBJ2-7, with 7 positions matching TRBD2. After removal of 5 bases from V and 2 bases from J, the junction contained 6 bases not matched to a gene. The CDR3 contains 14 residues. The CDR3 DNA follows: TGTGCCAGCAGTATTGGGGGGGTTACCTACGAGCAGTACTTC. Its translation is CASSIGGVTYEQYF.

This clonotype appeared once. V and J are TRBV7-6 and TRBJ2-1; the match to TRBD2 covers 13 bases. Trimming removed 4 bases from V and 4 bases from J; junction bases left unmatched: 10. The germline V gene encodes CDR1 SGHVS and CDR2 FNYEAQ. The CDR3 totals 18 residues. CDR3 sequence reads: CASSSGLAGPPFYNEQFF. The CDR3 nucleotides read TGTGCCAGCAGCTCGGGACTAGCGGGGCCACCTTTTTACAATGAGCAGTTCTTC. Combining the CDR3 with reference TRBV7-6 and TRBJ2-1 gives the whole variable domain GAGVSQSPRYKVTKRGQDVALRCDPISGHVSLYWYRQALGQGPEFLTYFNYEAQQDKSGLPNDRFSAERPEGSISTLTIQRTEQRDSAMYRCASSSGLAGPPFYNEQFFGPGTRLTVL.

The sample holds a few counts of this clonotype. The V and J genes are TRBV28 and TRBJ2-3; 8 bases align to TRBD2. The CDR3 runs 16 residues. The germline CDR1 and CDR2 sequences are MDHEN and SYDVKM. V trimming: 4 bases; J trimming: 2 bases; junction bases outside the gene matches: 8. The CDR3 sequence is CASSSAGTRVTDTQYF. In DNA, the CDR3 is TGTGCCAGCAGTTCAGCTGGGACTAGAGTCACAGATACGCAGTATTTT.

This clonotype was observed at least ten times. CDR3 in amino acids: CASSLDSSNEKLFF. The CDR3 DNA is TGCGCCAGCAGCTTGGACAGCTCTAATGAAAAACTGTTTTTT. J is TRBJ1-4 and V is TRBV5-1; D gene ambiguous. The CDR3 loop spans 14 amino acids. Trimming shortened V by 0 bases and J by 3 bases, and 6 bases separated the two germline ends. Per germline, CDR1 SGHRS and CDR2 YFSETQ.

In this sample, this clonotype turned up many times. The rearrangement links TRBV29-1 to TRBJ2-7; D unresolved. CDR3 length equals 11 residues. CDR1 SQVTM and CDR2 ANQGSEA come from the germline V gene. V was clipped by 4 bases and J by 0 bases, with 4 bases between them. CDR3: CSVASSYEQYF. Here the CDR3 DNA reads TGCAGCGTTGCCAGCTCCTACGAGCAGTACTTC.

This clonotype was seen many times. V and J are TRBV12-3 or TRBV12-4 and TRBJ2-1, with D perhaps TRBD2 (6 bases). The V gene lost 7 bases and the J gene lost 6 bases, with 16 bases spanning the gap. The CDR3 length is 14 residues. The CDR3 DNA follows: TGTGCCAGCACGCGGGACCCAGTCGGCAATGAGCAGTTCTTC. Amino acids: CASTRDPVGNEQFF.

The V gene is TRBV27, the J gene TRBJ2-3, with a tentative D call TRBD2 (6 bases). In germline, CDR1 is MNHEY, CDR2 SMNVEV (reference sequence). Trimming shortened V by 6 bases and J by 1 base, and 14 bases separated the two germline ends. The CDR3 sequence is 15 residues long. The CDR3 spells CASSRRRVGTDTQYF. In DNA form, the CDR3 reads TGTGCCAGCAGCCGAAGGAGGGTTGGCACAGATACGCAGTATTTT.

This clonotype was picked up many times. The rearrangement uses TRBV21-1 and TRBJ2-1; the D call in the table, TRBD2, was not verified against the DNA. TRBV21-1 is noted as a pseudogene. The CDR3 runs to 13 residues. The CDR3 DNA sequence: TGTGCCAGCGAGGGCCAATCCCGCAATGAGCAGTTCTTC. It encodes CASEGQSRNEQFF.

This clonotype was observed a handful of times. This sequence joins TRBV20-1 and TRBJ2-3; TRBD2 matches at 14 bases. The CDR3 has 16 amino acids. The trim removed 2 bases at V and 9 bases at J, leaving 10 bases unmatched. Germline lookup yields CDR1 DFQATT and CDR2 SNEGSKA (reference sequence). This chain's CDR3 is CSARTGTSGRSLTQYF. DNA of the CDR3: TGCAGTGCTAGAACCGGGACTAGCGGGAGATCTCTCACGCAGTATTTT.

This clonotype was counted at least ten times. The chain has TRBV5-1 and TRBJ2-1, with 9 bases aligning to TRBD1. The junction had 10 bases not matched to a gene; V was cut back by 0 bases and J by 9 bases. This CDR3 spans 16 amino acids. CDR1 is SGHRS, CDR2 YFSETQ, per germline. As DNA, the CDR3 is TGCGCCAGCAGCTTGGACACCCGGGACAGGGCTTCTGAGCAGTTCTTC. It translates to CASSLDTRDRASEQFF.

This clonotype has at least ten counts. The chain has TRBV10-3 and TRBJ2-5; D uncertain. Germline V gene sequence: CDR1 ENHRY, CDR2 SYGVKD. This CDR3 region has 10 residues. V lost 8 bases, J lost 5 bases, and 6 bases lay in between. CDR3 bases: TGTGCCATCGGCGCTGAGACCCAGTACTTC. Protein product: CAIGAETQYF.

This clonotype was seen just once. The genes are TRBV4-1 and TRBJ2-7; 8 bases align to TRBD2. Germline V gives CDR1 MGHRA, CDR2 YSYEKL. This CDR3 spans 16 amino acids. J was trimmed by 3 bases and V by 4 bases; bases with no gene match: 11. As DNA, the CDR3 is TGCGCCAGCAGCCCCACGGGAGGGGGGACCTTCTACGAGCAGTACTTC. It encodes CASSPTGGGTFYEQYF.

This clonotype was counted at least ten times. The chain has TRBV5-1 and TRBJ1-1; D uncertain. V was trimmed by 0 bases and J by 1 base, leaving 10 bases between them. Germline loops: CDR1 SGHRS, CDR2 YFSETQ. The CDR3 contains 15 residues. The CDR3 bases are TGCGCCAGCAGCTTGGTTCCGGGCCCGAACACTGAAGCTTTCTTT. This sequence encodes CASSLVPGPNTEAFF. Full variable domain (rest looked up from reference TRBV5-1 and TRBJ1-1): KAGVTQTPRYLIKTRGQQVTLSCSPISGHRSVSWYQQTPGQGLQFLFEYFSETQRNKGNFPGRFSGRQFSNSRSEMNVSTLELGDSALYLCASSLVPGPNTEAFFGQGTRLTVV.

This clonotype was recorded many times. This sequence joins TRBV20-1 and TRBJ1-1; TRBD1 aligns across 7 bases. The CDR3 is 12 residues long. From germline, CDR1 is DFQATT and CDR2 SNEGSKA (reference sequence). CDR3 amino acids: CSARTGGTEAFF. DNA of the CDR3: TGCAGCGCCCGGACAGGCGGCACTGAAGCTTTCTTT.

This clonotype was detected many times. This chain links TRBV11-2 with TRBJ2-7; D might be TRBD1 (6 bases). Trimming stripped 3 bases from V and 3 bases from J, with 12 bases between. Germline CDR1 reads SGHAT; CDR2 reads FQNNGV. The CDR3 has 14 residues. CDR3 bases: TGTGCCAGCAGCTTTCCACAGGGAGTCTACGAGCAGTACTTC. Translating gives CASSFPQGVYEQYF.